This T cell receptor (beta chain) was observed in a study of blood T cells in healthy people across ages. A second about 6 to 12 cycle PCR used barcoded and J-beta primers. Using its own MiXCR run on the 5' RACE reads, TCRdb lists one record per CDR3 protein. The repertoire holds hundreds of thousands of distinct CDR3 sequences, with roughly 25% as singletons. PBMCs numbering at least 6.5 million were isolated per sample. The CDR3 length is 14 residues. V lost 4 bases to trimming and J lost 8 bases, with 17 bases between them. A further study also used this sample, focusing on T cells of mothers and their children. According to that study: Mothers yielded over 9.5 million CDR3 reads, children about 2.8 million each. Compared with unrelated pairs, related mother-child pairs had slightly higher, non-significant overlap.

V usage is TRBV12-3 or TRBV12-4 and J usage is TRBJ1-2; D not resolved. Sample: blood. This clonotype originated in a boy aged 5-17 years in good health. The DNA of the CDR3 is TGTGCCAGCAGTTCCTCAGGAAAGCCAATGGGCTACACCTTC. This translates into CASSSSGKPMGYTF.